A selection of T cell receptor beta chains follows, all from one sample in a study of beta chain features in type 1 diabetes. Produced via immunoSEQ multiplex PCR; TCRdb's table is partial and in-frame only. The data contain 250,000 to 350,000 clones, less than 15% of them singletons. The sample was central memory CD4+ T cells from blood. Every receptor here comes from a man between 25 and 39 years old in good health. Both conserved end residues are part of each CDR3.

J gene	V gene	CDR3 protein
TRBJ1-1	TRBV6-5	CASSFFLDTEAFF
TRBJ2-2	TRBV5-1	CASSIQGQGSTGELFF
TRBJ2-1	TRBV29-1	CSVQRGDTYNEQFF
TRBJ2-7	TRBV5-4	CASSSGISYEQYF
TRBJ1-2	TRBV5-1	CASSLGQVYGYTF
TRBJ2-3	TRBV5-1	CASSLAVATDTQYF
TRBJ1-4	TRBV6-6	CASSPQGTNEKLFF
TRBJ1-1	TRBV19	CASSIGLWVGAEAFF
TRBJ1-2	TRBV2	CASSEDRVDYGYTF
TRBJ1-2	TRBV7-2	CASSLGSGSYGYTF
TRBJ1-1	TRBV7-9	CASAYNTEAFF